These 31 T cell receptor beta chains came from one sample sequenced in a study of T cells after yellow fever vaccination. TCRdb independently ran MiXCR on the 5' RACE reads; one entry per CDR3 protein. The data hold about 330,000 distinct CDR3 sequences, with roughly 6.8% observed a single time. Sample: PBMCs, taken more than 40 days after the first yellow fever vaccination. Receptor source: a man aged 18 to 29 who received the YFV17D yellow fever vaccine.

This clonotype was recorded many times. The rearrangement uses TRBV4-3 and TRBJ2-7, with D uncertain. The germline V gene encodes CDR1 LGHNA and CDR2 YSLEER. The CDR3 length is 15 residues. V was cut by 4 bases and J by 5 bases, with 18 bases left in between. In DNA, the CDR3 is TGCGCCAGCAGCCGGGTACTCCACCGCGGCAACGAGCAGTACTTC. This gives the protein CASSRVLHRGNEQYF.

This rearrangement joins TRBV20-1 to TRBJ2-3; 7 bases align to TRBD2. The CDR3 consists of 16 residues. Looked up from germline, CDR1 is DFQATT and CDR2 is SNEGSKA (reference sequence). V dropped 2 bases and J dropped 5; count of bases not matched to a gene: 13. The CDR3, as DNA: TGCAGTGCTAGAAAGGCCGCGCGGGGGAAAAGAGATACGCAGTATTTT. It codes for CSARKAARGKRDTQYF.

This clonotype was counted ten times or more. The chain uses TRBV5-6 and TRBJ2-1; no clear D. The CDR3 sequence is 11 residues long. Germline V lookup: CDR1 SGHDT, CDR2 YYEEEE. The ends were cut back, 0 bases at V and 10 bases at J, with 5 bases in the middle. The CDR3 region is CASSLGGEQFF. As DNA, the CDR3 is TGTGCCAGCAGCTTGGGAGGAGAGCAGTTCTTC. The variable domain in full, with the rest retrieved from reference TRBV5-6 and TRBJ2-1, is DAGVTQSPTHLIKTRGQQVTLRCSPKSGHDTVSWYQQALGQGPQFIFQYYEEEERQRGNFPDRFSGHQFPNYSSELNVNALLLGDSALYLCASSLGGEQFFGPGTRLTVL.

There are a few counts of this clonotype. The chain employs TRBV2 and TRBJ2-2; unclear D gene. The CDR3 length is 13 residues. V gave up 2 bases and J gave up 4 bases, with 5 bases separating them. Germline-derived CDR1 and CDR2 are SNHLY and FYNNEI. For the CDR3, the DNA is TGTGCCAGCAGTGAACTTATCACCGGGGAGCTGTTTTTT. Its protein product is CASSELITGELFF.

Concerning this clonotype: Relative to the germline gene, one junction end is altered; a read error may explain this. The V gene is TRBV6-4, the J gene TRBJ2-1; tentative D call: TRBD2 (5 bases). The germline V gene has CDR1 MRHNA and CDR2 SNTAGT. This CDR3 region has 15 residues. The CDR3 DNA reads TGTGCCAGCAGTGATTCAGTCGGGGATTACAATGACCAGTTCTTC. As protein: CASSDSVGDYNDQFF.

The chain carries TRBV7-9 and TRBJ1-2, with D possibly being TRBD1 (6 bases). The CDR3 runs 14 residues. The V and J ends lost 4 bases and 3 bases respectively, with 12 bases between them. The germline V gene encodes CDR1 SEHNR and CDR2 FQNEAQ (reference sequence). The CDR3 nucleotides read TGTGCCAGCAGCTCAGAGACAGGCTACTATGGCTACACCTTC. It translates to CASSSETGYYGYTF.

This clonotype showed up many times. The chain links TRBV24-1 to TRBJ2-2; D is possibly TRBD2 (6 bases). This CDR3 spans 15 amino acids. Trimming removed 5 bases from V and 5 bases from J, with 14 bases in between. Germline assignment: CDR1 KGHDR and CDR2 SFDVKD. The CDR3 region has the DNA TGTGCCACCAGTGCCCGGACGGCGGGAACCGGGGAGCTGTTTTTT. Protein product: CATSARTAGTGELFF.

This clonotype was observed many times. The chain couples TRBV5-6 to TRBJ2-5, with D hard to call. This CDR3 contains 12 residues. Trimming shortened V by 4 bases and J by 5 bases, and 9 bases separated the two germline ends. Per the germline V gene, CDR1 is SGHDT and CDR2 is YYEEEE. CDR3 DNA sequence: TGTGCCAGCAGCCCACTACGGGAGACCCAGTACTTC. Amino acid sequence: CASSPLRETQYF.

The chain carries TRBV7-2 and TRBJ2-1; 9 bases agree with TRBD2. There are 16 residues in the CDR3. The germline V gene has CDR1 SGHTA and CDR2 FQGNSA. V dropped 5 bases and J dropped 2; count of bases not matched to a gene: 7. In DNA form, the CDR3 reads TGTGCCAGCAGCCCTCAAGCGGGGGGACCCTACAATGAGCAGTTCTTC. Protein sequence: CASSPQAGGPYNEQFF.

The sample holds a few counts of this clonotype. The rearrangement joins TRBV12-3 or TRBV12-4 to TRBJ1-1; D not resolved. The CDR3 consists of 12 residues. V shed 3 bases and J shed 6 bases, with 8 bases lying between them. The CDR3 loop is CASSLDGAEAFF. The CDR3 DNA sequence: TGTGCCAGCAGTTTGGATGGGGCTGAAGCTTTCTTT.

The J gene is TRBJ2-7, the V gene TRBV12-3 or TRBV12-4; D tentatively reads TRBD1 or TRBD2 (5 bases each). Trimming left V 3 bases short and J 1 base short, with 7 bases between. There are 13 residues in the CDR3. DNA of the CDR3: TGTGCCAGCAGTTTCGGGGCATCCTACGAGCAGTACGTC. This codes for CASSFGASYEQYV.

CDR3 in amino acids: CASSAGGAGGTQYF. CDR3 DNA sequence: TGTGCCAGCAGCGCGGGGGGAGCTGGTGGGACCCAGTACTTC. The gene calls are TRBV6-1 and TRBJ2-5; 8 bases agree with TRBD2. The germline CDR1 and CDR2 sequences are MNHNS and SASEGT. With 6 bases clipped from V and 7 bases from J, the junction kept 10 bases outside the gene matches. The CDR3 totals 14 residues.

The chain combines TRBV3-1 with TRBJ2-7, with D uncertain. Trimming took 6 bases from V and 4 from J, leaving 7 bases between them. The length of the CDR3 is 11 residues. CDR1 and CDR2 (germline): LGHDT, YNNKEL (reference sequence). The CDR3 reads CASSQQYEQYF. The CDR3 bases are TGTGCCAGCAGTCAACAGTACGAGCAGTACTTC.

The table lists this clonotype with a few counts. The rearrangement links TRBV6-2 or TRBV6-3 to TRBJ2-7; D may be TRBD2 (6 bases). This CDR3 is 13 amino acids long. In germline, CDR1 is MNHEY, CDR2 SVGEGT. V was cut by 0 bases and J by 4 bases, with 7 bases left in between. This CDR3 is CASSYSGTYEQYV. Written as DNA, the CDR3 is TGTGCCAGCAGTTACTCGGGGACTTACGAGCAGTACGTC.

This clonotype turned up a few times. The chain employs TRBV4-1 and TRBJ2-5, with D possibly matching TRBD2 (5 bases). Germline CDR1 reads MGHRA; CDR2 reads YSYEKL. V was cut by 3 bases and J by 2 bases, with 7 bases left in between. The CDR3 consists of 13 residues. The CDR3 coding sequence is TGCGCCAGCAGCCAGCAGCGGCAAGAGACCCAGTACTTC. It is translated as CASSQQRQETQYF.

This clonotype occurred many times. For the CDR3, the DNA is TGCAGCGTTGAGAGGGACACTGACTCTGGGGCCAACGTCCTGACTTTC. As protein: CSVERDTDSGANVLTF. V usage is TRBV29-1 and J usage is TRBJ2-6, with D possibly matching TRBD1 (6 bases). Trimming removed 3 bases at V and 0 bases at J, with 12 bases between. CDR1 and CDR2 (germline): SQVTM, ANQGSEA. CDR3 size: 16 residues.

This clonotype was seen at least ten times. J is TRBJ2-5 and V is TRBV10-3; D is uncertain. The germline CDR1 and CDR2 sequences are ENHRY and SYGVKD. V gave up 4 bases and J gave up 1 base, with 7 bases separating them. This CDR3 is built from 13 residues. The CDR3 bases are TGTGCCATCAGTGCCGCAAGCCAAGAGACCCAGTACTTC. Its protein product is CAISAASQETQYF.

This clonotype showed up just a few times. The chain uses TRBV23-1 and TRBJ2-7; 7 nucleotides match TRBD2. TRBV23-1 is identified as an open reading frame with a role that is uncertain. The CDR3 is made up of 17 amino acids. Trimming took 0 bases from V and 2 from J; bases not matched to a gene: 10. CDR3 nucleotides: TGCGCCAGCAGTCAATCAGGCGGCAGGGCGGGAGCCTACGAGCAGTACTTC. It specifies CASSQSGGRAGAYEQYF.

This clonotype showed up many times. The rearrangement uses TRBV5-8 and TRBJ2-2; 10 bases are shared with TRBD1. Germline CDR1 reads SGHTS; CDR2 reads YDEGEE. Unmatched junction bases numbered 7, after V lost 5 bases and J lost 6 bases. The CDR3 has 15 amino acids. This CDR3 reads CASSSGDRGAGELFF. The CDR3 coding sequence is TGTGCCAGCAGTTCTGGGGACAGGGGCGCCGGGGAGCTGTTTTTT. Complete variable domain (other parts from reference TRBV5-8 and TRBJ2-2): EAGVTQSPTHLIKTRGQQATLRCSPISGHTSVYWYQQALGLGLQFLLWYDEGEERNRGNFPPRFSGRQFPNYSSELNVNALELEDSALYLCASSSGDRGAGELFFGEGSRLTVL.

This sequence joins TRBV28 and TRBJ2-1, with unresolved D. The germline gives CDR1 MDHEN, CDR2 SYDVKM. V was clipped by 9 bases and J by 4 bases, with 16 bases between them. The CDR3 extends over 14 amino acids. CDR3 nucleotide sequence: TGTGCCAGTTCCAGCGTCGCGCGGTACAATGAGCAGTTCTTC. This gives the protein CASSSVARYNEQFF.

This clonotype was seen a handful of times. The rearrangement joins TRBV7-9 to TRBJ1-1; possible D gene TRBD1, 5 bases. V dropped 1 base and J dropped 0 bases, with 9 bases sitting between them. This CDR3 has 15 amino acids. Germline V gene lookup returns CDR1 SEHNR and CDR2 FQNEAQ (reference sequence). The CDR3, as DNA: TGTGCCAGCAGCTTAGACCCAGGGATGAACACTGAAGCTTTCTTT. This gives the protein CASSLDPGMNTEAFF.

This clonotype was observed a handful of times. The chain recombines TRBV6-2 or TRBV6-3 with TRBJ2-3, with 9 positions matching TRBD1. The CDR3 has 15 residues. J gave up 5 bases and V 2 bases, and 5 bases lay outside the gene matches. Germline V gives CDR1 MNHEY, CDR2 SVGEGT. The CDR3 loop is CASSYSGQGRDTQYF. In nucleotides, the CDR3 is TGTGCCAGCAGTTACAGTGGACAGGGGAGAGATACGCAGTATTTT.

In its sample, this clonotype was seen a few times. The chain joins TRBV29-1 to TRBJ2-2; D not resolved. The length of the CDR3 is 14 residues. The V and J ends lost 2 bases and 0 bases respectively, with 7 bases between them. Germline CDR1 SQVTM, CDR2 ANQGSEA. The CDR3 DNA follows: TGCAGCGTTGAAAAGTCCGCGAACACCGGGGAGCTGTTTTTT. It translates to CSVEKSANTGELFF.

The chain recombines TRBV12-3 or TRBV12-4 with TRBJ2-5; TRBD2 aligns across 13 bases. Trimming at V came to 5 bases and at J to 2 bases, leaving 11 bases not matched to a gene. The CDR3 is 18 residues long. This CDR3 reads CASSPGLAGVPLQETQYF. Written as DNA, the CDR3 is TGTGCCAGCAGTCCCGGACTAGCGGGGGTTCCGTTGCAAGAGACCCAGTACTTC.

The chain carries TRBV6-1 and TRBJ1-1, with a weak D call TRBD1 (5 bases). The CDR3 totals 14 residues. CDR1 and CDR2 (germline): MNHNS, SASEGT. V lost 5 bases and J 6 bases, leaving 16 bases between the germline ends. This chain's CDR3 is CASSPPLLGAEAFF. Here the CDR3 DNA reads TGTGCCAGCAGTCCTCCTCTACTGGGGGCTGAAGCTTTCTTT.

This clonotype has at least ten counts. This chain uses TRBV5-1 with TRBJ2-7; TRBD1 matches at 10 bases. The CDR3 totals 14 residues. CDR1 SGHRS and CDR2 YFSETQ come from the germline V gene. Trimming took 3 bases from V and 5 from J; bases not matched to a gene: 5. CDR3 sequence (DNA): TGCGCCAGCAGCTACCGACAGGGGGCCAACGAGCAGTACTTC. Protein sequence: CASSYRQGANEQYF.

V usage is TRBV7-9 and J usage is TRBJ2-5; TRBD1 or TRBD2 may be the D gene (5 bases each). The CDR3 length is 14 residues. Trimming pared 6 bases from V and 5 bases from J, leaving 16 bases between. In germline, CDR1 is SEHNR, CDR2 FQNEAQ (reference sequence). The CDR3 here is CASRPTSGRETQYF. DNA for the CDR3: TGTGCCAGCAGACCCACTTCGGGGCGCGAGACCCAGTACTTC.

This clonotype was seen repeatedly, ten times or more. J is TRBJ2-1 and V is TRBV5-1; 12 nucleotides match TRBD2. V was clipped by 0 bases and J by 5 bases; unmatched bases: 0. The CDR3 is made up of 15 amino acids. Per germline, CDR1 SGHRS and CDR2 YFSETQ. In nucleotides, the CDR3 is TGCGCCAGCAGCTTGGGACTAGCGGGGGACAATGAGCAGTTCTTC. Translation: CASSLGLAGDNEQFF.

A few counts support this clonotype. This CDR3 is CASRDRGANEKLFF. Here the CDR3 DNA reads TGCGCCAGCAGAGACAGGGGTGCTAATGAAAAACTGTTTTTT. J is TRBJ1-4 and V is TRBV5-1, with 8 bases identical to TRBD1. The CDR3 contains 14 residues. V dropped 5 bases and J dropped 3; count of bases not matched to a gene: 3. The germline gives CDR1 SGHRS, CDR2 YFSETQ. Looking up the rest from reference TRBV5-1 and TRBJ1-4 gives the full variable domain: KAGVTQTPRYLIKTRGQQVTLSCSPISGHRSVSWYQQTPGQGLQFLFEYFSETQRNKGNFPGRFSGRQFSNSRSEMNVSTLELGDSALYLCASRDRGANEKLFFGSGTQLSVL.

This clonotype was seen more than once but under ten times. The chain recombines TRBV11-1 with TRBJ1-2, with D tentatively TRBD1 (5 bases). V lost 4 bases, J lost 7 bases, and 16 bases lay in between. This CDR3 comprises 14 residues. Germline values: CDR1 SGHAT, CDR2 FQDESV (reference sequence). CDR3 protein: CASSSLAGRSGYTF. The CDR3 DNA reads TGTGCCAGCAGCTCCCTGGCAGGGAGGAGTGGCTACACCTTC.

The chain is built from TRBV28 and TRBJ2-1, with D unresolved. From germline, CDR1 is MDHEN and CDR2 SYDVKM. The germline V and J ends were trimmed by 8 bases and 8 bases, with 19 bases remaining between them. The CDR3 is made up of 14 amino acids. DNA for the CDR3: TGTGCCAGCTCCGTCGGACGGACGCCGGATGAGCAGTTCTTC. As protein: CASSVGRTPDEQFF.